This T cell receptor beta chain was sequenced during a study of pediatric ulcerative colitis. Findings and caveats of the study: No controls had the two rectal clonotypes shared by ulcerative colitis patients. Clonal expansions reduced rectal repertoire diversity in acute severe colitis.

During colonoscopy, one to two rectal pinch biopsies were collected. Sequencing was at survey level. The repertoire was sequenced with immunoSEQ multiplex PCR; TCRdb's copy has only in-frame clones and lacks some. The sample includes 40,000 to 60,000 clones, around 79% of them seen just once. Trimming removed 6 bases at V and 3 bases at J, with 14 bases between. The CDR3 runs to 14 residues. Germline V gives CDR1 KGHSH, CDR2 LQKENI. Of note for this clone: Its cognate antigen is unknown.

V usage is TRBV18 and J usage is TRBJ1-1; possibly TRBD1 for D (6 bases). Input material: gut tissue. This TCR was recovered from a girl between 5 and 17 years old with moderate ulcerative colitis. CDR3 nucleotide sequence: TGTGCCAGCTCCGCTCAGGGGACGTACACTGAAGCTTTCTTT. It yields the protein CASSAQGTYTEAFF.